A single sample gave rise to the 21 T cell receptor beta chains below, sequenced in a study of blood T cell repertoires in COVID-19. Assay used: immunoSEQ multiplex PCR; TCRdb lists only in-frame clones, some missing. The sample carries about 89,000 clones, around three quarters recorded once. The sequenced sample was peripheral blood. The receptors were sampled from a human donor in a cohort sampled during active COVID-19.

This sequence joins TRBV9 and TRBJ2-7; 9 nucleotides align to TRBD1. The CDR3 sequence is 15 residues long. V was pared by 0 bases and J by 2 bases, with 3 bases of the junction left unmatched. The germline CDR1 and CDR2 sequences are SGDLS and YYNGEE. CDR3 DNA sequence: TGTGCCAGCAGCGTAGGGACAGGGGACGCCTACGAGCAGTACTTC. This sequence encodes CASSVGTGDAYEQYF.

The CDR3 protein is CASSSGLAGVETQYF. CDR3 nucleotide sequence: TGCGCCAGCAGCTCCGGACTAGCGGGAGTAGAGACCCAGTACTTC. The chain combines TRBV5-1 with TRBJ2-5; 13 nucleotides match TRBD2. Per the germline V gene, CDR1 is SGHRS and CDR2 is YFSETQ. V was pared by 3 bases and J by 4 bases, with 3 bases of the junction left unmatched. This CDR3 comprises 15 residues.

The V call is TRBV6-5, the J call TRBJ2-1, with a tentative D call TRBD1 (5 bases). The CDR3 sequence is 14 residues long. The V and J ends lost 4 bases and 3 bases respectively, with 10 bases between them. CDR1 and CDR2 (germline): MNHEY, SVGAGI. CDR3: CASSSIDSYNEQFF. CDR3 DNA sequence: TGTGCCAGCAGTTCCATTGACAGCTACAATGAGCAGTTCTTC.

V usage is TRBV10-3 and J usage is TRBJ2-3; D unresolved. V lost 4 bases and J lost 6, with 11 bases in between. The CDR3 length is 13 residues. CDR1 and CDR2 from the germline V gene are ENHRY and SYGVKD. CDR3 region: CAISVGERDTQYF. DNA for the CDR3: TGTGCCATCAGTGTCGGCGAGCGTGATACGCAGTATTTT.

This clone was seen a handful of times. The chain's CDR3 is CASSGLSSEVNYGYTF. As DNA, the CDR3 is TGTGCCAGCAGTGGATTGTCGTCCGAGGTAAACTATGGCTACACCTTC. The V and J genes are TRBV6-4 and TRBJ1-2; D not certain. Trimming left V 4 bases short and J 2 bases short, with 17 bases between. Germline values: CDR1 MRHNA, CDR2 SNTAGT. This CDR3 is 16 amino acids long.

This sequence joins TRBV12-3 or TRBV12-4 and TRBJ2-7, with D perhaps TRBD2 (6 bases). This CDR3 comprises 11 residues. The germline V and J ends were trimmed by 3 bases and 6 bases, with 6 bases remaining between them. The CDR3 bases are TGTGCCAGCAGTTTGGAGGGCGAGCAGTACTTC. This gives the protein CASSLEGEQYF.

V usage is TRBV7-9 and J usage is TRBJ1-2; D unresolved. The CDR3 contains 16 residues. V gave up 1 base and J gave up 0 bases, with 12 bases separating them. CDR1 SEHNR and CDR2 FQNEAQ come from the germline V gene (reference sequence). The DNA of the CDR3 is TGTGCCAGCAGCTTAGTCCTCGGGGAGTCTAACTATGGCTACACCTTC. Its translation: CASSLVLGESNYGYTF.

This rearrangement joins TRBV2 to TRBJ1-6; 7 bases align to TRBD1. CDR1 is SNHLY and CDR2 is FYNNEI in the germline V gene. The V and J ends lost 3 bases and 6 bases, in that order; junction bases with no gene match: 2. CDR3 size: 14 residues. CDR3 in amino acids: CASSEGTVNSPLHF. The CDR3 DNA is TGTGCCAGCAGTGAGGGGACAGTTAATTCACCCCTCCACTTT.

The rearrangement joins TRBV5-1 to TRBJ1-2; no definite D call. The CDR3 has 13 amino acids. V lost 0 bases, J lost 8 bases, and 11 bases lay in between. Germline V gene sequence: CDR1 SGHRS, CDR2 YFSETQ. The CDR3 sequence: CASSLGAGNGYTF. The DNA of the CDR3 is TGCGCCAGCAGCTTGGGTGCGGGGAACGGCTACACCTTC.

The sample holds one count of this clone. This chain links TRBV6-5 with TRBJ2-3; 7 positions agree with TRBD2. There are 15 residues in the CDR3. Germline V CDR1 and CDR2: MNHEY, SVGAGI. Losses at the gene ends were 2 bases for V and 2 bases for J; bases not matched to a gene: 4. The CDR3 sequence: CASSYAGVVTDTQYF. As DNA, the CDR3 is TGTGCCAGCAGTTACGCGGGAGTTGTCACAGATACGCAGTATTTT.

The chain uses TRBV28 and TRBJ2-2, with D possibly TRBD2 on 6 matching bases. CDR3 length: 13 residues. CDR1 is MDHEN and CDR2 is SYDVKM in the germline V gene. V dropped 5 bases and J dropped 9 bases, with 13 bases sitting between them. CDR3 nucleotides: TGTGCCAGCAGTGGGACTGGGCACCGGGAGCTGTTTTTT. Its translation is CASSGTGHRELFF.

V and J are TRBV7-2 and TRBJ1-2; D is ambiguous. V was cut by 1 base and J by 5 bases, with 26 bases left in between. CDR3 length: 19 residues. CDR1 is SGHTA, CDR2 FQGNSA, per germline. CDR3 sequence reads: CASSLEVSREATRTYGYTF. The CDR3 bases are TGTGCCAGCAGCTTAGAGGTTTCAAGGGAGGCGACTAGGACGTATGGCTACACCTTC.

The rearrangement links TRBV5-4 to TRBJ2-2; D may be TRBD2 (6 bases). The CDR3 consists of 13 residues. From germline, CDR1 is SGHNT and CDR2 YYREEE (reference sequence). The V gene lost 2 bases and the J gene lost 8 bases, with 10 bases spanning the gap. CDR3 nucleotides: TGTGCCAGCAGCTTCGCCGGAGGGGGGGAGCTGTTTTTT. This translates into CASSFAGGGELFF.

The chain is built from TRBV28 and TRBJ2-3; the D gene is possibly TRBD2 (5 bases). V was clipped by 5 bases and J by 2 bases, with 11 bases between them. Looked up from germline, CDR1 is MDHEN and CDR2 is SYDVKM. There are 14 residues in the CDR3. The CDR3 nucleotides are TGTGCCAGCAGTCCCTATAGCGACACAGATACGCAGTATTTT. Its protein is CASSPYSDTDTQYF.

The gene calls are TRBV7-2 and TRBJ2-7; 9 bases are shared with TRBD1. The CDR3 runs to 15 residues. V shed 5 bases and J 0 bases; nucleotides not matched to a gene: 5. In germline, CDR1 is SGHTA, CDR2 FQGNSA. The CDR3 loop is CASSVSQGASYEQYF. As DNA, the CDR3 is TGTGCCAGCAGCGTCTCACAGGGGGCCTCCTACGAGCAGTACTTC.

The rearrangement joins TRBV5-1 to TRBJ1-2; TRBD1 agrees at 10 bases. V was pared by 2 bases and J by 8 bases, with 6 bases of the junction left unmatched. This CDR3 is 14 amino acids long. Germline V gene lookup returns CDR1 SGHRS and CDR2 YFSETQ. CDR3 residues: CASSFRQGAEGYTF. CDR3 sequence (DNA): TGCGCCAGCAGCTTCCGACAGGGGGCAGAGGGCTACACCTTC.

V usage is TRBV6-2 or TRBV6-3 and J usage is TRBJ1-2; D is undetermined. The germline CDR1 and CDR2 sequences are MNHEY and SVGEGT. This CDR3 has 15 residues. The V gene lost 4 bases and the J gene lost 6 bases, with 18 bases spanning the gap. The CDR3: CASSSNDFLVDGYTF. The CDR3 nucleotides are TGTGCCAGCAGTTCGAACGATTTCCTAGTTGATGGCTACACCTTC.

This chain connects TRBV10-3 to TRBJ1-2; D gene uncertain. Trimming removed 4 bases at V and 0 bases at J, with 9 bases between. In germline, CDR1 is ENHRY, CDR2 SYGVKD. The CDR3 covers 14 residues. Here the CDR3 reads CAISAPQANYGYTF. The CDR3 region has the DNA TGTGCCATCAGTGCACCCCAGGCTAACTATGGCTACACCTTC.

The CDR3 bases are TGTGCCACCAGTGTGAGGGATCAGCCCCAGCATTTT. Protein sequence: CATSVRDQPQHF. The chain combines TRBV24-1 with TRBJ1-5; D call uncertain. Germline CDR1 and CDR2: KGHDR and SFDVKD. CDR3 size: 12 residues. Trimming removed 5 bases from V and 5 bases from J, with 6 bases in between.

To note about this clone: Other nucleotide sequences from this sample produce the same CDR3. The V gene is TRBV28, the J gene TRBJ1-6; D is possibly TRBD1 (5 bases). V was cut by 3 bases and J by 10 bases, with 7 bases left in between. The CDR3 is 12 residues long. Germline V lookup: CDR1 MDHEN, CDR2 SYDVKM. The CDR3 DNA is TGTGCCAGCAGTTTCAGGGTCTCACCCCTCCACTTT. Translating gives CASSFRVSPLHF.

This chain connects TRBV9 to TRBJ2-3; 13 bases match TRBD2. The CDR3 extends over 14 amino acids. The ends lost 3 bases at V and 6 bases at J; junction bases unmatched: 1. Germline assignment: CDR1 SGDLS and CDR2 YYNGEE. This CDR3 is CASSGTSGSDTQYF. CDR3 coding DNA: TGTGCCAGCAGCGGGACTAGCGGGAGCGATACGCAGTATTTT. Together with reference TRBV9 and TRBJ2-3, the CDR3 gives the full variable domain: DSGVTQTPKHLITATGQRVTLRCSPRSGDLSVYWYQQSLDQGLQFLIQYYNGEERAKGNILERFSAQQFPDLHSELNLSSLELGDSALYFCASSGTSGSDTQYFGPGTRLTVL.